The clone carrying this T cell receptor (beta chain) was detected ten times or more. These data belong to a study of T-cell reconstitution after alpha-beta-depleted transplantation in children. The CDR3 is made up of 12 amino acids. Between the trimmed V and J ends, which lost 2 bases and 6 bases, there was a span of 5 bases. The V gene's germline CDR1 is MNHEY and CDR2 SVGEGT. Unique molecular identifiers were incorporated into the prepared TCRbeta library. TCRdb reanalysed the PCR reads using MiXCR and keeps one entry per CDR3 protein. The table has 100,000 to 120,000 distinct CDR3 sequences, approximately 10% seen once.

The TCR was taken from a human donor who donated a stem cell graft to a child with acute lymphoblastic leukemia. The rearrangement uses TRBV6-2 or TRBV6-3 and TRBJ1-5; the D is unclear. Sequences were derived from PBMCs from the stem cell graft donor, sampled from the stem cell graft. The CDR3 reads CASSYDSQPQHF. The CDR3 DNA follows: TGTGCCAGCAGTTACGATAGTCAGCCCCAGCATTTT.